One T cell receptor beta chain is described in this entry. Its antigen is as yet unknown. This specimen comes from a study of cytomegalovirus exposure and HLA in healthy donors. Study-wide points: Presence/absence analyses supposed approximately even sequencing depth among donors. The productive fraction for most TCR beta V segments was about 90% or about 30% in an earlier analysis. The classifier reportedly diagnosed cytomegalovirus status with high specificity and sensitivity.

This PCR relied on a set of 60 Vbeta primers and 13 Jbeta primers. Repertoires were generated with immunoSEQ multiplex PCR, while TCRdb's copy carries only in-frame clones and drops some. The table includes some 190,000 clones, almost 75% detected once. CDR1 SNHLY and CDR2 FYNNEI come from the germline V gene. Trimming cost V 7 bases and J 6 bases; bases outside gene matches: 7. The CDR3 totals 14 residues. This chain connects TRBV2 to TRBJ1-5; TRBD1 matches at 9 bases. Sequenced input: PBMCs. This receptor was taken from a woman aged 25 to 39 in good health and CMV-seropositive. CDR3 loop: CASTLDRGSQPQHF. The CDR3 DNA is TGTGCCAGCACGCTCGACAGGGGGAGTCAGCCCCAGCATTTT.